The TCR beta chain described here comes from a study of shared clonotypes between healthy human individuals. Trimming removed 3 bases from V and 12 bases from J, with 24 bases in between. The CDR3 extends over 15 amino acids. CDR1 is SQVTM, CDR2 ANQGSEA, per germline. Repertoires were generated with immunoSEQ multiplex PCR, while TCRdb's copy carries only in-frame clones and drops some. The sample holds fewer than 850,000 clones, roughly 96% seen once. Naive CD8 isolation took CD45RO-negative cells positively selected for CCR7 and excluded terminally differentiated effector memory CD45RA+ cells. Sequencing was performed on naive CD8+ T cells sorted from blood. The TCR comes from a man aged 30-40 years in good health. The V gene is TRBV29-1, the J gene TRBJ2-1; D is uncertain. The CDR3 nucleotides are TGCAGCGTTGATGGGCAGATCTTCTTGAGTAGTGGGCAGTTCTTC. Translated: CSVDGQIFLSSGQFF.